Detailed here is one T cell receptor (beta chain). The antigen is unknown. The data originate from a study of cytomegalovirus exposure and HLA in healthy donors. Study overall: An early data release held 75 million to 100 million unique TCRs from HLA-typed donors. Study conclusions and caveats: A classifier reportedly called cytomegalovirus status with high sensitivity and specificity. Trimming of TCR beta V- and J-genes showed a link, identified in a later analysis, to a missense DCLRE1C variant. It was reported that TCR beta sequences correctly inferred the HLA-A and HLA-B alleles for most subjects.

Germline CDR1 reads SEHNR; CDR2 reads FQNEAQ (reference sequence). CDR3 length: 15 amino acids. Unmatched junction bases numbered 2, after V lost 1 base and J lost 0 bases. PCR was performed using 60 Vbeta and 13 Jbeta primers. Generated by immunoSEQ multiplex PCR, the TCRdb table keeps only in-frame clones and is missing some. The table lists over 110,000 clones. Sequenced material: PBMCs. The sequence derives from a male donor in good health and CMV-seronegative. The chain joins TRBV7-9 to TRBJ1-1; 7 positions agree with TRBD1. This CDR3 reads CASSLVDRVNTEAFF. CDR3 DNA: TGTGCCAGCAGCTTAGTTGACAGGGTGAACACTGAAGCTTTCTTT.